This T cell receptor beta chain was found in a study of shared clonotypes between healthy human individuals. At the level of the study: The study used three CD4 naive, three CD4 memory, two CD8 naive and one CD8 memory plate per donor.

Profiled with immunoSEQ multiplex PCR; TCRdb holds only in-frame clones, not every one. Of around 990,000 clones in the sample, 70% to 85% are singletons; the top ten hold 0.85% to 1%. Healthy HIV-negative adults with no recent acute infections or vaccinations were recruited as donors. About this clone itself: The sample has other DNA sequences that encode this CDR3 too.

CDR1 and CDR2 from the germline V gene are DFQATT and SNEGSKA (reference sequence). This CDR3 contains 11 residues. Trimming took off 4 bases at V and 4 bases at J, with 6 bases between the two ends. The sequence derives from a man between 18 and 35 years old in good health. Some clones in this sample may be carry-over from other donors' samples. Sequenced sample: memory CD4+ T cells from PBMCs. The sample's subset: CD45RA-negative fraction. The chain carries TRBV20-1 and TRBJ2-3, with D hard to call. The CDR3 DNA follows: TGCAGTGCTAAAAGGGCAGATACGCAGTATTTT. Translated, it gives CSAKRADTQYF.